The entry that follows covers one TCR beta chain sequence. No antigen is known for it. Base qualities are missing; no much larger clone stands one base away. CDR1 and CDR2 were assigned from the germline V gene as SGHRS and YFSETQ. The CDR3 goes from the cysteine to the phenylalanine over 13 residues. Only the CDR3 part of the read is kept: 39 bases, read in frame from the first base. V sheds 4 bases and J sheds 6 bases, leaving 11 bases between their ends. Magnetic bead negative selection was used to isolate untouched CD4+ T cells from Ficoll-separated PBMC, with an average purity of roughly 98%. Using magnetic beads, untouched CD4+ T cells were isolated from Ficoll-separated PBMC at about 98% purity, with only negligible CD8+ contamination. Peripheral blood mononuclear cells were supplied by the buffy coats of a few healthy blood donors, who served as the study donors. Each of the three donors was CMV seronegative. The DNeasy Blood & Tissue Kit was used to extract genomic DNA. Genomic DNA from sorted CD137+CD4+ cells and from pre-culture CD4+ baseline samples of each subject was subjected to TCRB sequencing.

TCRB CDR3 regions were amplified with the immunoSEQ multiplex PCR using forward primers for 54 TRBV segments and reverse primers for 13 TRBJ segments. For pre-culture CD4+ samples, sequencing was done at deep resolution with a target of 150,000 to 200,000 T cell genomes. Sequencing of the amplicons was done on an Illumina HiSeq System, giving 87 bp reads that spanned the CDR3. In the authors' own workflow: Reads were corrected for PCR and sequencing errors, and CDR3 regions were defined by alignment to IMGT reference sequences. Template and unique rearrangement counts were estimated using synthetic template pools. Clonality was computed as 1 minus Pielou's evenness. Richness was estimated with the Daley-Smith estimator. Repertoire overlap was measured with Morisita's index. Clones found in cultured samples but undetected in the pre-culture repertoire of the corresponding donor were defined as low-abundance clones. Here the immuneACCESS table is served through TCRdb, limited to in-frame sequences with V and J called. Missing clones are a known gap in these copies; in checked studies unresolved V genes cover under half, and the rest lacks a known reason. V, J and clone size derive from that table, while D and trimming were established from the DNA sequence. In this sample the table shows over 60,000 clones, 80% of which occur a single time. Around 1.6% of the sample is taken by the ten largest.

The sample is drawn from a study of T cell repertoires and HLA-DP antigens (dated by TCRdb to between 2018 and 2020). Notes on the research overall: The study used an in vitro model of CD4+ T cell alloreactivity against allogeneic HLA-DP presented by transduced HeLa cells. Compared with self, one alloantigen differed at one amino acid in the peptide-binding groove and the other differed at fewer than 13, modelling structurally similar versus dissimilar alloantigens. Average DNA input was about 200 ng for sorted CD137+CD4+ samples, compared with 950 to 1,500 ng for pre-culture CD4+ samples. Of the three donors, two were male and one was female, and their ages ranged from the 18-to-29 age band up to the 60-to-69 age band. What the authors observed across the whole study: Similar clonality (roughly 0.38) was observed for sorted CD137+ cells against both alloantigens, and this clonality was much higher than that observed in pre-culture samples (around 0.036). Clones undetected before culture had an average cumulative frequency of about 35% against one allele and under 60% against the other. The study was limited by having just a few donors, by relying on a non-physiological HeLa antigen-presenting system, and by using total CD4+ cells as responders. The naive and memory CD4+ repertoires were not analysed as separate populations.

Sequencing input: CD4+ T cells from PBMCs. In this chain, TRBV5-1 is recombined with TRBJ2-1; tentative D gene TRBD2, with 6 bases matching. This TCR was sampled from a man in his fifties or sixties in good health and CMV-seronegative. At the DNA level, the sequence is TGCGCCAGCAGCCTCAGACTAGTCAATGAGCAGTTCTTC. It specifies CASSLRLVNEQFF.